This T cell receptor (beta chain) was sequenced for a study of glioma-infiltrating T cells. General observations from the study: Tissue-blood divergence was below expectation in non-neoplastic patients, above in gliomas. Tissue and blood shared very few CDR3 sequences.

This clonotype came up many times. The antigen is unknown. Trimming pared 6 bases from V and 6 bases from J, leaving 29 bases between. The length of the CDR3 is 18 residues. Amplification of TCR alpha and beta CDR3 regions from RNA used iRepertoire nested multiplex PCR. Tissue mRNA or PBMC total RNA, roughly 95-400 ng, went into one-step reverse transcription and amplification. TCRdb fed the multiplex PCR reads into MiXCR, producing one record per CDR3 protein. Of roughly 100,000 distinct CDR3 sequences in the sample, around 40% were seen once. The V and J genes are TRBV12-3 or TRBV12-4 and TRBJ1-2; possible D gene TRBD1, 5 bases. The sequencing sample was made of glioma tissue, nonneoplastic brain tissue, or PBMCs (not recorded which). This sequence originates from a human donor with low-grade glioma or glioblastoma, undergoing nonglioma brain surgery, or in good health (not recorded which). CDR3 in amino acids: CASSYYRQSGGAIDGYTF. CDR3 nucleotide sequence: TGTGCCAGCAGCTACTATCGGCAGTCGGGTGGGGCCATCGATGGCTACACCTTC.